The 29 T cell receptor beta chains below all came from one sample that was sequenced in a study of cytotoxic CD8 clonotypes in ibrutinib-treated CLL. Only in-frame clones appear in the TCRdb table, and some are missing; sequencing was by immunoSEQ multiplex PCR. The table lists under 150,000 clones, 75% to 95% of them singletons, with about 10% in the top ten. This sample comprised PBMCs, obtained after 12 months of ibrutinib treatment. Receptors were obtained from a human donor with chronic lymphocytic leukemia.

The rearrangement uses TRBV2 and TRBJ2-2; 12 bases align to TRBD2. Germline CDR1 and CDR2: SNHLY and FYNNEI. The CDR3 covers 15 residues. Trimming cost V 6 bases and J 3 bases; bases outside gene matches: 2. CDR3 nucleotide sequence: TGTGCCAGCAGCTCTAGCGGGAGGGACACCGGGGAGCTGTTTTTT. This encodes CASSSSGRDTGELFF.

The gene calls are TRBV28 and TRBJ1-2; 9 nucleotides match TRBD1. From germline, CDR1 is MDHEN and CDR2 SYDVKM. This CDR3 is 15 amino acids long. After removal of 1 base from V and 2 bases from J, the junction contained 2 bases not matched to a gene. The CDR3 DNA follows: TGTGCCAGCAGTTTATCCGGGACAGGGAACTATGGCTACACCTTC. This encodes CASSLSGTGNYGYTF.

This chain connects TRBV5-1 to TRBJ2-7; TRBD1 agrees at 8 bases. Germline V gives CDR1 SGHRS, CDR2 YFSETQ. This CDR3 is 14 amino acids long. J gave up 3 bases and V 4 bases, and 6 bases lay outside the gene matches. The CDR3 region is CASSQQGGDYEQYF. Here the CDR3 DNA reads TGCGCCAGCAGCCAACAGGGGGGAGACTACGAGCAGTACTTC.

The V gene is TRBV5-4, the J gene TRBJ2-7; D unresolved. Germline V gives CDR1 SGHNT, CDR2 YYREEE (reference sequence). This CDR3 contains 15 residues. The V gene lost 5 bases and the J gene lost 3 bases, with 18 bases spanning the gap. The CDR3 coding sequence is TGTGCCAGCAGAGATGACCAGAGCTTGTTCTACGAGCAGTACTTC. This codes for CASRDDQSLFYEQYF.

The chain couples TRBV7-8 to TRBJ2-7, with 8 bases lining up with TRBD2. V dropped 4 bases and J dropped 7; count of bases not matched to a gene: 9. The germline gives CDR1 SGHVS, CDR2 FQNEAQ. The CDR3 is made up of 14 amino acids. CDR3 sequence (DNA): TGTGCCAGCAGCTCCACCGGGAGGGGAGGAGAGCAGTACTTC. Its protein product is CASSSTGRGGEQYF.

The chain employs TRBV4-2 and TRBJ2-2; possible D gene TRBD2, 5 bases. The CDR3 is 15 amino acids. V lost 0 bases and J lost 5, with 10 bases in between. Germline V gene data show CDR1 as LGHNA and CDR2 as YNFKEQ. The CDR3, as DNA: TGTGCCAGCAGCCAAGATGCCCGGAGGACCGGGGAGCTGTTTTTT. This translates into CASSQDARRTGELFF.

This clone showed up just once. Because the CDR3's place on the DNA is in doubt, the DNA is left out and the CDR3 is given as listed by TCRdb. CDR3 residues: CAWGTSGPSSYEQYF. The chain couples TRBV30 to TRBJ2-7. Germline loops: CDR1 GTSNPN, CDR2 SVGIG (reference sequence). The CDR3 totals 15 residues, both ends included.

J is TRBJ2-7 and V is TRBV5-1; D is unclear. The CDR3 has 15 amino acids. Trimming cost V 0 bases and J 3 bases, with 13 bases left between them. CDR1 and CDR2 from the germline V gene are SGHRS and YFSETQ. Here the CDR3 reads CASSLGLGSLYEQYF. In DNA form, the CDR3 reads TGCGCCAGCAGCTTGGGCTTAGGGTCCCTCTACGAGCAGTACTTC. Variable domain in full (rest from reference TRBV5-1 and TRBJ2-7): KAGVTQTPRYLIKTRGQQVTLSCSPISGHRSVSWYQQTPGQGLQFLFEYFSETQRNKGNFPGRFSGRQFSNSRSEMNVSTLELGDSALYLCASSLGLGSLYEQYFGPGTRLTVT.

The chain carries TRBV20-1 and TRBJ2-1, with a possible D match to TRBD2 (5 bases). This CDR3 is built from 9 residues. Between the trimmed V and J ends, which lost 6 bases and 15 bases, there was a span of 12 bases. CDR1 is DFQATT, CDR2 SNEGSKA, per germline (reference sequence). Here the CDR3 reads CSAEGMGFF. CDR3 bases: TGCAGTGCCGAGGGTATGGGGTTCTTC.

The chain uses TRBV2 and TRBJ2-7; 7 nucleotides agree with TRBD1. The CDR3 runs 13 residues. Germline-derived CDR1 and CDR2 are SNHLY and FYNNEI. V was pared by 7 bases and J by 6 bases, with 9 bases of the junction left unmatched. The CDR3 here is CASTSTQGSEQYF. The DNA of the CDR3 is TGTGCCAGCACGTCCACACAGGGGTCCGAGCAGTACTTC.

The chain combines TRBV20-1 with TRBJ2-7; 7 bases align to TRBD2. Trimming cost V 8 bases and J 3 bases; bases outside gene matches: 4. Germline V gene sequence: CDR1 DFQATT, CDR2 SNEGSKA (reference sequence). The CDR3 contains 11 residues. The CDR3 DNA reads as TGCAGTAGCGGGAACCTCTACGAGCAGTACTTC. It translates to CSSGNLYEQYF.

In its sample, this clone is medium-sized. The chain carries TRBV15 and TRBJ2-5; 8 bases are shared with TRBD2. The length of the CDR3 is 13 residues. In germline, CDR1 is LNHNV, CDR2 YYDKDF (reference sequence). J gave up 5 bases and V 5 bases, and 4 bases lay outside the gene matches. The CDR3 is CATSGIAGETQYF. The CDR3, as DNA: TGTGCCACCAGCGGAATAGCGGGGGAGACCCAGTACTTC.

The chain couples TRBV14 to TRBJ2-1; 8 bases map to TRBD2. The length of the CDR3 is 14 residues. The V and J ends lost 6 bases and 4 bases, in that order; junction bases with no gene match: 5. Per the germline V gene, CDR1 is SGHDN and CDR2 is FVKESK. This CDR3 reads CASRRTSKYNEQFF. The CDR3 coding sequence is TGTGCCAGCAGACGGACTAGCAAGTACAATGAGCAGTTCTTC.

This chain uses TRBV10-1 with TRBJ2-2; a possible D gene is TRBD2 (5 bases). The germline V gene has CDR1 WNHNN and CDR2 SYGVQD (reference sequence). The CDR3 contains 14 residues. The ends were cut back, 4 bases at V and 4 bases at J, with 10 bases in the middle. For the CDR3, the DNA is TGCGCCAGCAGTGGGGCTAGCAGCACCGGGGAGCTGTTTTTT. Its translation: CASSGASSTGELFF.

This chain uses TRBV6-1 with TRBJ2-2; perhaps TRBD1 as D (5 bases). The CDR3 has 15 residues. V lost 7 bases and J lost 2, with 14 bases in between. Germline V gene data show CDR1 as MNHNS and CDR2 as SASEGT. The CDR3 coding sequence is TGTGCCAGCATAGTCAATTGGGGCAACACCGGGGAGCTGTTTTTT. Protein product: CASIVNWGNTGELFF.

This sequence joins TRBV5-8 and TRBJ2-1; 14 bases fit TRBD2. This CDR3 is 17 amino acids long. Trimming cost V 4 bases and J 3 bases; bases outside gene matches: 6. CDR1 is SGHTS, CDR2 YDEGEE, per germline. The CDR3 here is CASSAGTSGRFYNEQFF. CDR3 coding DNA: TGTGCCAGCAGCGCCGGGACTAGCGGGAGATTCTACAATGAGCAGTTCTTC.

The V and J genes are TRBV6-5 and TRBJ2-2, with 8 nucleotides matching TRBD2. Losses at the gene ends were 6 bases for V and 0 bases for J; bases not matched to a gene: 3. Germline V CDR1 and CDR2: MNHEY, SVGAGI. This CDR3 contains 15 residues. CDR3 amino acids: CASSRGGANTGELFF. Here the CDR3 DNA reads TGTGCCAGCAGCCGGGGGGGCGCGAACACCGGGGAGCTGTTTTTT.

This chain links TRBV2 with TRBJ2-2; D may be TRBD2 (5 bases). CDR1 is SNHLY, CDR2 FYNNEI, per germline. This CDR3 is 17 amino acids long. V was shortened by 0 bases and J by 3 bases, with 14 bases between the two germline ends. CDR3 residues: CASSEAPVASYTGELFF. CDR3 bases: TGTGCCAGCAGTGAAGCGCCGGTTGCTAGCTACACCGGGGAGCTGTTTTTT.

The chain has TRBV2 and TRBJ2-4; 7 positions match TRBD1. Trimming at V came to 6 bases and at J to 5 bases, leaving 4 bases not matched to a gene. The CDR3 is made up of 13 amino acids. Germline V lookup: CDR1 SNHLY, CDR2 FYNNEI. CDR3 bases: TGTGCCAGCAGCTCCGGGACAGAAAACATTCAGTACTTC. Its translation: CASSSGTENIQYF.

The CDR3 DNA follows: TGTGCCAGCAGCCTACAGGGACTAGCGGGGAACACCGGGGAGCTGTTTTTT. It translates to CASSLQGLAGNTGELFF. The J gene is TRBJ2-2, the V gene TRBV7-2; TRBD2 matches at 12 bases. From germline, CDR1 is SGHTA and CDR2 FQGNSA. This CDR3 contains 17 residues. The trim removed 5 bases at V and 1 base at J, leaving 5 bases unmatched.

CDR3 bases: TGCGCCAGCAGCTTGACCGGGGCCCGGGAGACCCAGTACTTC. It translates to CASSLTGARETQYF. The chain joins TRBV5-1 to TRBJ2-5; D possibly uses TRBD1 or TRBD2 (5 bases each). The V gene's germline CDR1 is SGHRS and CDR2 YFSETQ. The V end lost 1 base, the J end lost 5 bases, and 12 bases lay between the germline ends. CDR3 length equals 14 residues.

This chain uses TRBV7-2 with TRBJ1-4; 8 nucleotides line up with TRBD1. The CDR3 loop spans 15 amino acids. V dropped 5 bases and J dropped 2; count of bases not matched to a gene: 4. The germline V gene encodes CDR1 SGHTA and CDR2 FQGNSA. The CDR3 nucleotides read TGTGCCAGCAGCGCCTCAGGGGGCACTAATGAAAAACTGTTTTTT. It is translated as CASSASGGTNEKLFF.

Here the CDR3 reads CAISESQGTSGANVLTF. The CDR3 nucleotides are TGTGCCATCAGTGAGTCACAGGGGACCTCTGGGGCCAACGTCCTGACTTTC. The chain combines TRBV10-3 with TRBJ2-6; 7 positions agree with TRBD1. The CDR3 runs to 17 residues. The trim removed 0 bases at V and 0 bases at J, leaving 2 bases unmatched. The V gene's germline CDR1 is ENHRY and CDR2 SYGVKD.

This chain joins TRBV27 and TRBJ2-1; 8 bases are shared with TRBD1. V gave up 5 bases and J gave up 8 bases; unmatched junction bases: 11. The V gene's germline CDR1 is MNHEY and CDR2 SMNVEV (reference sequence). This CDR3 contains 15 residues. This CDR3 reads CASSPHRDRFDEQFF. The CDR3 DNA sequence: TGTGCCAGCAGTCCACACCGGGACAGGTTCGATGAGCAGTTCTTC.

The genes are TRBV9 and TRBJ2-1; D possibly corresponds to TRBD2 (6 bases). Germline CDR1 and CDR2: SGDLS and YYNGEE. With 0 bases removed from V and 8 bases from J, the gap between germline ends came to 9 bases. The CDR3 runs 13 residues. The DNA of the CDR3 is TGTGCCAGCAGCGTAGGGGGCGGGGATGAGCAGTTCTTC. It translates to CASSVGGGDEQFF.

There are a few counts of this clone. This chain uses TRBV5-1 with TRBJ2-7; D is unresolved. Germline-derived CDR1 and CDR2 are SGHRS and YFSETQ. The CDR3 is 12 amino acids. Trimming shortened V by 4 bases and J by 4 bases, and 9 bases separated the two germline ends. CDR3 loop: CASSPHKYEQYF. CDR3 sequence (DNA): TGCGCCAGCAGCCCTCATAAGTACGAGCAGTACTTC.

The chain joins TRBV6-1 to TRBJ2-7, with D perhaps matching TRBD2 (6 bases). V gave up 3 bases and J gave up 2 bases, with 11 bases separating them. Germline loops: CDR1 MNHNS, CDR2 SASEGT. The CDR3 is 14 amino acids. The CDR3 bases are TGTGCCAGCAGTGATGGGACGGGAGCCTACGAGCAGTACTTC. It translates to CASSDGTGAYEQYF.

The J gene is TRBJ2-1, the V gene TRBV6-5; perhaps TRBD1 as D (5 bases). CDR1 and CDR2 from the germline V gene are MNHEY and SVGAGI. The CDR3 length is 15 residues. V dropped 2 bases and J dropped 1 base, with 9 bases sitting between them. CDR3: CASSYLGVSYNEQFF. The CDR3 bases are TGTGCCAGCAGTTACCTAGGGGTTTCCTACAATGAGCAGTTCTTC.

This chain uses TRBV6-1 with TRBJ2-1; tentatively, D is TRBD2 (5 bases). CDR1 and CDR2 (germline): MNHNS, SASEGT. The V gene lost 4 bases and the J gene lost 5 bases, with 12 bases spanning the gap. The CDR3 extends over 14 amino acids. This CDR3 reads CASSAGTGNNEQFF. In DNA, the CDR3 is TGTGCCAGCAGTGCCGGAACCGGGAACAATGAGCAGTTCTTC.